The source of this TCR beta chain is a study of blood T cell repertoires in COVID-19. Study-wide background: Spain, Italy and the United States supplied samples that represented acute and convalescent COVID-19.

Sequencing was performed with immunoSEQ multiplex PCR; in TCRdb, only in-frame clones are kept and a portion is missing. Here the sample spans approximately 230,000 clones, 70% to 90% being singletons. Sequencing used peripheral blood. The origin of this receptor is a man aged 18 to 29 with active or convalescent COVID-19.

The CDR3 DNA reads as TGTGCCACCTCAAAAGGAGGGTTTAATTCACCCCTCCACTTT. Encoded protein: CATSKGGFNSPLHF. V gene TRBV28 combines with J gene TRBJ1-6; D unresolved. Germline V gives CDR1 MDHEN, CDR2 SYDVKM. The length of the CDR3 is 14 residues. Trimming stripped 10 bases from V and 6 bases from J, with 16 bases between.